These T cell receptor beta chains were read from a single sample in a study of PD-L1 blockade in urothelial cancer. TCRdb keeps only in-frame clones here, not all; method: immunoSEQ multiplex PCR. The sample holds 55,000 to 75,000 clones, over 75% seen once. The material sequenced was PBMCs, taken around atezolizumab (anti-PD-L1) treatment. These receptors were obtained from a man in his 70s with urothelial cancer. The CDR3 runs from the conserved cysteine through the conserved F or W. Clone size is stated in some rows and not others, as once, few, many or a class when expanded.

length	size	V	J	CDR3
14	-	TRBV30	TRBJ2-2	CAWSVLRNTGELFF
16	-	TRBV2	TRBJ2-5	CASSDVSGRFGETQYF
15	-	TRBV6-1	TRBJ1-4	CASRDAGAPNEKLFF
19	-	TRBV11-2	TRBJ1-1	CASSLRRGGGRGKNTEAFF
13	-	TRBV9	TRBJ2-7	CASSSEGEYEQYF
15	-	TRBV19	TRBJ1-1	CASSIGYRRDTEAFF
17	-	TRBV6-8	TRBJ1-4	CASSSRTEQATNEKLFF
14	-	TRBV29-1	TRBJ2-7	CSVDTGGGSYEQYF
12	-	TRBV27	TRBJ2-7	CASSPSSGEQYF
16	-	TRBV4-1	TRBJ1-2	CASSQGRTGTNYGYTF
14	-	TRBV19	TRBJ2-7	CASSITGSSYEQYF
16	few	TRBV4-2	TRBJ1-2	CASSQDRQGRDYGYTF
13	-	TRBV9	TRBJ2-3	CASSVHGPDTQYF
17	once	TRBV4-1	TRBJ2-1	CASSQRILAISYNEQFF
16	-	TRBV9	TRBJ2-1	CASSARPSGSYNEQFF
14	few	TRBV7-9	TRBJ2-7	CASSLALGGYEQYF
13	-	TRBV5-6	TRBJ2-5	CASSPDIQETQYF
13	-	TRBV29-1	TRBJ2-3	CSVEDGLGDTQYF
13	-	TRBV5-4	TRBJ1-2	CASSLAGQRIYTF
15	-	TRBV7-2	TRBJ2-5	CASSLQRERRETQYF
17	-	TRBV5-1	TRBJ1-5	CASSPRPSQGDQQPQHF
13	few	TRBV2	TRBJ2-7	CASSGRLTYEQYF
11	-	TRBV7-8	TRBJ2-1	CASSRDSVRFF
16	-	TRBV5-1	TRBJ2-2	CASSRQLAGTTGELFF
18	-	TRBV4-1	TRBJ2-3	CASSQARGLAGGADTQYF
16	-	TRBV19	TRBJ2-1	CASSIRTSGPNNEQFF
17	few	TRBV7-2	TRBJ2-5	CASSLGVAGGGSKTQYF
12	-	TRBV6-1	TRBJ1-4	CASNRVNEKLFF
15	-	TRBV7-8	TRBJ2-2	CASRPIGRRAGELFF
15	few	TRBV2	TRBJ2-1	CASSLAGGSYNEQFF
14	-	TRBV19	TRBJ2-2	CASGSQGNTGELFF
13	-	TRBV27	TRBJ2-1	CASRLSPISEQFF
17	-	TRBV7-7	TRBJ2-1	CASSLANPSGRRYEQFF
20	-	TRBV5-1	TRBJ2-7	CASSARTSGWEVQATYEQYF
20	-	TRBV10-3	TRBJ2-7	CAISESAWDRGILSSYEQYF
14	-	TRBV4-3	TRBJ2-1	CASSQGVRGNEQFF
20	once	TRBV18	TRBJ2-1	CASSRGGTGQNRPTYNEQFF
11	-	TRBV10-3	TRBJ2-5	CAIRAEETQYF
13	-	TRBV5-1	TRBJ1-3	CASSPFSGNTIYF
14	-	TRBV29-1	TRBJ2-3	CSVAPGISTDTQYF
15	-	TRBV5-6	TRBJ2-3	CASSWGQGRTDTQYF
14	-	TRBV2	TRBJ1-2	CASIPTGANYGYTF
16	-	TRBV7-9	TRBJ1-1	CASSHTPATGKTEAFF
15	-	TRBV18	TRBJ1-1	CASSPPVSWNTEAFF
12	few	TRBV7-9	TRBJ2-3	CAREEAGDTQYF
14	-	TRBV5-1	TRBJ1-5	CASSFQGGAQPQHF
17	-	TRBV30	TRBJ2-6	CAWSPRDFRSGANVLTF
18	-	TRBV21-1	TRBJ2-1	CASSKGTSGQNTYNEQFF
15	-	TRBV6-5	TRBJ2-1	CASCGRRSGDYEQFF
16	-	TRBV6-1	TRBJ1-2	CASSEGDSEFNYGYTF
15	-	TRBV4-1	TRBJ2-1	CASRRQGEAYNEQFF
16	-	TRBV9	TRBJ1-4	CASSTGTGRTNEKLFF
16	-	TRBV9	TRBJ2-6	CASTWTGSDGANVLTF
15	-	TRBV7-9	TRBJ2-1	CASDPGTSGENEQFF
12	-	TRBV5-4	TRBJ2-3	CASSLVSDTQYF
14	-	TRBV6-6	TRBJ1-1	CASSYSGSHTEAFF
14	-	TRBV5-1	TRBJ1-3	CASSQGNIGNTIYF
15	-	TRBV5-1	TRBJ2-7	CASSLGQLRDDEQYF
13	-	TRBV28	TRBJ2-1	CASSSGGLNEQFF
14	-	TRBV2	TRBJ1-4	CASRAGTGDEKLFF